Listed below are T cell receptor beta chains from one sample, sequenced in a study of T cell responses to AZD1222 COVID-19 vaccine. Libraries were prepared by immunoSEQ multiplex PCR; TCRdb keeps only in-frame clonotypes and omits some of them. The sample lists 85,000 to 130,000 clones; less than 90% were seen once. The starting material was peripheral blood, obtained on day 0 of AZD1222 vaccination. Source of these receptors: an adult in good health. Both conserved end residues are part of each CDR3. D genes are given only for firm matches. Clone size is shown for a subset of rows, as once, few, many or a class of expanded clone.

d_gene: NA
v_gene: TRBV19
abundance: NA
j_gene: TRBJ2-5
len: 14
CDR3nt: TGTGCCAGTAGTAGGGACCGCTTCCAAGAGACCCAGTACTTC
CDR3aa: CASSRDRFQETQYF

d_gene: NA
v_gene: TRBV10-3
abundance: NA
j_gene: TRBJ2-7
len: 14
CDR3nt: TGTGCCATCAGTAGGACCCCCGAGTCCTACGAGCAGTACTTC
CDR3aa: CAISRTPESYEQYF

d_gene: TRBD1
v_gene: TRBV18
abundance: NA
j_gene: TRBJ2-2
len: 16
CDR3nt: TGTGCCAGCTCGCCAGGGGGACAACAGAACACCGGGGAGCTGTTTTTT
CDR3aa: CASSPGGQQNTGELFF

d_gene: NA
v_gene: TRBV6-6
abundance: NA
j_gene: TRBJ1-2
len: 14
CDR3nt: TGTGCCAGCAGTTATAGGCGATGGGATGATGGCTACACCTTC
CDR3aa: CASSYRRWDDGYTF

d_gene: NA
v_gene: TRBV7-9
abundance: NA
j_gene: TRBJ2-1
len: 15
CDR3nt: TGTGCCAGCAGCTTAATAGATAACGGGTGGAATGAGCAGTTCTTC
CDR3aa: CASSLIDNGWNEQFF

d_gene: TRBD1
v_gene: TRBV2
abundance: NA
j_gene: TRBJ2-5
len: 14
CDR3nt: TGTGCCAGCAGTGGAGGGACAGGGTGGGAGACCCAGTACTTC
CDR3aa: CASSGGTGWETQYF

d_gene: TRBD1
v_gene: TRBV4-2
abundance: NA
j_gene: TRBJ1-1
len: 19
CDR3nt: TGTGCCAGCAGCCAATCACGTAAGACAGGGGCGACCTTGAACACTGAAGCTTTCTTT
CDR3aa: CASSQSRKTGATLNTEAFF

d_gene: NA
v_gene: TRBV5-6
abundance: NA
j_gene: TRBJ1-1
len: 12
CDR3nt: TGTGCCAGCAGCTTGTCCGGGCCTGAAGCTTTCTTT
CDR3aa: CASSLSGPEAFF

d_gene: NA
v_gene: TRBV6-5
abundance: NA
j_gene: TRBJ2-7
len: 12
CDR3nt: TGTGCCAGCAGCCTTGGTGGACTCGAGCAGTACTTC
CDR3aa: CASSLGGLEQYF

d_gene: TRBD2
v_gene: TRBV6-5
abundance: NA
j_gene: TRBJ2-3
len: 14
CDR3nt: TGTGCCAGCAGTCAGGGAGGGTGGGCAGATACGCAGTATTTT
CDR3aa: CASSQGGWADTQYF

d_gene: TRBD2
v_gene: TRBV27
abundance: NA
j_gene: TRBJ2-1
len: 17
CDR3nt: TGTGCCAGCAGCTCCACCATGCTAGCGGGCTCCTACAATGAGCAGTTCTTC
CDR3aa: CASSSTMLAGSYNEQFF

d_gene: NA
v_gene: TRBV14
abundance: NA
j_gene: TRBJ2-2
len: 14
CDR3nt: TGTGCCAGCAGCCCCAGGGTTATCACCGGGGAGCTGTTTTTT
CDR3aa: CASSPRVITGELFF

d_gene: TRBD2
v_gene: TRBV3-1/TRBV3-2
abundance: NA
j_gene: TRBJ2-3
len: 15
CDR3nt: TGTGCCAGCAGCCAGGAAGCGGGAGTTGGAGATACGCAGTATTTT
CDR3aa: CASSQEAGVGDTQYF

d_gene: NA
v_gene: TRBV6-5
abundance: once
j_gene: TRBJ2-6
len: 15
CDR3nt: TGTGCCAGCAGCAACGCGCTGGACAGTCCCGTAGCCCTGACTTTC
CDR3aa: CASSNALDSPVALTF

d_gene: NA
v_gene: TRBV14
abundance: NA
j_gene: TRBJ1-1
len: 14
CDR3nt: TGTGCCAGCACCCCTGGGCAGGTGAACACTGAAGCTTTCTTT
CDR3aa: CASTPGQVNTEAFF

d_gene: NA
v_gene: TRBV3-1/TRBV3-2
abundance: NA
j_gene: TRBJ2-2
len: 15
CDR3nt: TGTGCCAGCAGTCAGGGACGGACGAACACCGGGGAGCTGTTTTTT
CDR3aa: CASSQGRTNTGELFF

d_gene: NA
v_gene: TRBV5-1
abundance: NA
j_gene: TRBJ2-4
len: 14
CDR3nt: TGCGCCAGCAGGCGGCGAGGGGGGAAAAACATTCAGTACTTC
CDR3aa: CASRRRGGKNIQYF